The next 32 T cell receptor beta chains were all read from a single sample in a study of early T cells in non-severe SARS-CoV-2 infection. Each CDR3 protein is one row after TCRdb ran MiXCR on the 5' RACE reads. The sample consists of 85,000 to 90,000 distinct CDR3 sequences, 12% to 15% of them appearing once. The sequenced sample consisted of whole blood. Receptors originate from an adult who was a healthcare worker with PCR-confirmed SARS-CoV-2 infection or an uninfected control (not recorded which).

This clonotype was picked up a small number of times. CDR3 sequence reads: CASSLDLGNTGELFF. CDR3 sequence (DNA): TGCGCCAGCAGCTTGGATCTAGGGAACACCGGGGAGCTGTTTTTT. The V gene is TRBV5-1, the J gene TRBJ2-2, with D uncertain. Between the trimmed V and J ends, which lost 0 bases and 1 base, there was a span of 7 bases. This CDR3 spans 15 amino acids. Per germline, CDR1 SGHRS and CDR2 YFSETQ.

This chain links TRBV29-1 with TRBJ2-5, with 10 nucleotides matching TRBD1. Germline assignment: CDR1 SQVTM and CDR2 ANQGSEA. This CDR3 contains 15 residues. After removal of 4 bases from V and 6 bases from J, the junction contained 11 bases not matched to a gene. CDR3 bases: TGCAGCGTTGTCTCCGGGACAGGGGATTTCAAGACCCAGTACTTC. As protein: CSVVSGTGDFKTQYF. The full variable domain, rest sourced from reference TRBV29-1 and TRBJ2-5, is SAVISQKPSRDICQRGTSLTIQCQVDSQVTMMFWYRQQPGQSLTLIATANQGSEATYESGFVIDKFPISRPNLTFSTLTVSNMSPEDSSIYLCSVVSGTGDFKTQYFGPGTRLLVL.

This clonotype was found many times. The V gene is TRBV5-1, the J gene TRBJ2-7; D tentatively fits TRBD1 or TRBD2 (5 bases each). The V gene lost 4 bases and the J gene lost 3 bases, with 17 bases spanning the gap. Germline CDR1 is SGHRS and CDR2 is YFSETQ. The CDR3 runs to 15 residues. As DNA, the CDR3 is TGCGCCAGCAGCCGGGACGGACTTAGCAACTACGAGCAGTACTTC. Translated: CASSRDGLSNYEQYF.

This clonotype was observed many times. V usage is TRBV19 and J usage is TRBJ1-2, with TRBD1 as a possible D gene (5 bases). CDR3 length equals 11 residues. CDR1 and CDR2 from the germline V gene are LNHDA and SQIVND (reference sequence). V was shortened by 9 bases and J by 5 bases, with 10 bases between the two germline ends. This CDR3 reads CASREGYGYTF. The CDR3 DNA reads as TGTGCCAGCAGGGAGGGGTATGGCTACACCTTC.

The chain joins TRBV19 to TRBJ2-7, with TRBD1 matching over 10 bases. The CDR3 is 15 amino acids. Germline values: CDR1 LNHDA, CDR2 SQIVND (reference sequence). J lost 0 bases, V lost 8 bases, and 7 bases had no gene match. The DNA for the CDR3 is TGTGCCAGTTCGCCGGGACAGGGGACCTCCTACGAGCAGTACTTC. Protein sequence: CASSPGQGTSYEQYF.

This chain uses TRBV10-1 with TRBJ2-5; D unresolved. The CDR3 is made up of 11 amino acids. The V gene lost 7 bases and the J gene lost 1 base, with 4 bases spanning the gap. Germline CDR1 WNHNN, CDR2 SYGVQD (reference sequence). The CDR3 sequence: CASTFQETQYF. Here the CDR3 DNA reads TGCGCCAGCACCTTCCAAGAGACCCAGTACTTC.

The sample holds many counts of this clonotype. This chain uses TRBV11-2 with TRBJ2-7; maybe TRBD2 (6 bases). Trimming stripped 4 bases from V and 1 base from J, with 20 bases between. The CDR3 totals 17 residues. CDR1 SGHAT and CDR2 FQNNGV come from the germline V gene. The CDR3 nucleotides are TGTGCCAGCAGCTCCCCGGGCGGGATCCACTTTTCCTACGAGCAGTACTTC. Amino acid sequence: CASSSPGGIHFSYEQYF. The full variable domain, in which reference TRBV11-2 and TRBJ2-7 provide the parts outside the CDR3, is EAGVAQSPRYKIIEKRQSVAFWCNPISGHATLYWYQQILGQGPKLLIQFQNNGVVDDSQLPKDRFSAERLKGVDSTLKIQPAKLEDSAVYLCASSSPGGIHFSYEQYFGPGTRLTVT.

V gene TRBV10-3 combines with J gene TRBJ2-5; D is possibly TRBD1 (6 bases). Germline-derived CDR1 and CDR2 are ENHRY and SYGVKD. Between the trimmed V and J ends, which lost 6 bases and 1 base, there was a span of 12 bases. The length of the CDR3 is 14 residues. CDR3 DNA: TGTGCCATCAGGGAGACAGGTTTCCAAGAGACCCAGTACTTC. Translated, it gives CAIRETGFQETQYF.

This clonotype was counted only a few times. The gene calls are TRBV6-4 and TRBJ2-3; D unclear. Trimming removed 4 bases from V and 5 bases from J, with 10 bases in between. The CDR3 has 13 residues. Germline V gene lookup returns CDR1 MRHNA and CDR2 SNTAGT. This CDR3 reads CASSVQEKDTQYF. In nucleotides, the CDR3 is TGTGCCAGCAGTGTCCAAGAGAAAGATACGCAGTATTTT.

V gene TRBV4-3 combines with J gene TRBJ2-7; D uncertain. CDR3 length: 13 amino acids. Germline assignment: CDR1 LGHNA and CDR2 YSLEER. V shed 0 bases and J shed 4 bases, with 7 bases lying between them. CDR3 loop: CASSQEMWYEQYF. The CDR3 DNA follows: TGCGCCAGCAGCCAAGAAATGTGGTACGAGCAGTACTTC.

This chain connects TRBV29-1 to TRBJ1-1, with 8 bases fitting TRBD1. The CDR3 totals 13 residues. Germline lookup yields CDR1 SQVTM and CDR2 ANQGSEA. With 6 bases clipped from V and 3 bases from J, the junction kept 6 bases outside the gene matches. CDR3: CSVRTGKHTEAFF. CDR3 nucleotide sequence: TGCAGCGTCCGGACAGGGAAGCACACTGAAGCTTTCTTT.

This clonotype was detected many times. The V and J genes are TRBV5-4 and TRBJ2-1; D not certain. There are 15 residues in the CDR3. V shed 0 bases and J shed 0 bases, with 7 bases lying between them. Germline values: CDR1 SGHNT, CDR2 YYREEE (reference sequence). The CDR3, as DNA: TGTGCCAGCAGCTTGGAGCCAGCCTCCTACAATGAGCAGTTCTTC. Translating it yields CASSLEPASYNEQFF.

This clonotype was counted many times. The chain carries TRBV5-1 and TRBJ2-5; 8 bases fit TRBD2. The germline V gene has CDR1 SGHRS and CDR2 YFSETQ. CDR3 length: 15 amino acids. Unmatched junction bases numbered 4, after V lost 1 base and J lost 2 bases. CDR3 DNA sequence: TGCGCCAGCAGCTTGAGCGGGAGCTTACAAGAGACCCAGTACTTC. It encodes CASSLSGSLQETQYF.

The rearrangement uses TRBV7-2 and TRBJ1-4; D not certain. The CDR3 length is 14 residues. V was pared by 6 bases and J by 8 bases, with 16 bases between. Germline CDR1 reads SGHTA; CDR2 reads FQGNSA. CDR3 DNA sequence: TGTGCCAGCAGTTCCTACCCCGGGAGGGAAAAACTGTTTTTT. Translating it yields CASSSYPGREKLFF.

This chain links TRBV7-9 with TRBJ2-3; D call uncertain. CDR3 length equals 11 residues. V lost 10 bases to trimming and J lost 1 base, with 6 bases between them. Germline V gene data show CDR1 as SEHNR and CDR2 as FQNEAQ (reference sequence). This chain's CDR3 is CATSRTDTQYF. DNA for the CDR3: TGTGCCACGTCCCGCACAGATACGCAGTATTTT.

This clonotype occurred a few times. V and J are TRBV14 and TRBJ1-2; the D is unclear. CDR3 length equals 13 residues. Germline CDR1 SGHDN, CDR2 FVKESK. V lost 0 bases to trimming and J lost 3 bases, with 5 bases between them. The CDR3 nucleotides read TGTGCCAGCAGCCAAGAGAGCGACTATGGCTACACCTTC. Its protein product is CASSQESDYGYTF.

The chain joins TRBV5-1 to TRBJ1-2; TRBD1 agrees at 7 bases. V trimming: 4 bases; J trimming: 0 bases; junction bases outside the gene matches: 9. The CDR3 covers 16 residues. CDR1 and CDR2 (germline): SGHRS, YFSETQ. CDR3 region: CASSPQGVSSNYGYTF. The CDR3 DNA reads TGCGCCAGCAGCCCCCAGGGGGTCTCTTCTAACTATGGCTACACCTTC.

This clonotype was detected many times. This rearrangement joins TRBV5-1 to TRBJ1-2; a possible D gene is TRBD1 (5 bases). Per germline, CDR1 SGHRS and CDR2 YFSETQ. The CDR3 sequence is 13 residues long. With 2 bases removed from V and 6 bases from J, the gap between germline ends came to 11 bases. Here the CDR3 DNA reads TGCGCCAGCAGCTTAGGCCAGGGAAATGGCTACACCTTC. Protein: CASSLGQGNGYTF.

This clonotype was observed a handful of times. This chain connects TRBV7-9 to TRBJ2-5; D is perhaps TRBD2 (5 bases). Germline loops: CDR1 SEHNR, CDR2 FQNEAQ (reference sequence). The V gene lost 3 bases and the J gene lost 4 bases, with 12 bases spanning the gap. This CDR3 has 14 residues. The DNA of the CDR3 is TGTGCCAGCAGCTTGGCCCTCGGGGTAGAGACCCAGTACTTC. Its translation: CASSLALGVETQYF.

This chain connects TRBV5-1 to TRBJ1-1; 7 bases line up with TRBD1. In germline, CDR1 is SGHRS, CDR2 YFSETQ. V trimming: 3 bases; J trimming: 3 bases; junction bases outside the gene matches: 5. The CDR3 is 14 amino acids. The CDR3 region has the DNA TGCGCCAGCAGCTCGCTCGGGACAGACACTGAAGCTTTCTTT. This gives the protein CASSSLGTDTEAFF.

This clonotype showed up just a few times. CDR3 DNA: TGTGCCAGCAGTTTAGATTGGTATTCCAACGAGCAGTTCTTC. Amino acid sequence: CASSLDWYSNEQFF. This sequence joins TRBV27 and TRBJ2-1; D call uncertain. This CDR3 spans 14 amino acids. Germline lookup yields CDR1 MNHEY and CDR2 SMNVEV (reference sequence). Trimming took 2 bases from V and 10 from J, leaving 15 bases between them.

The chain joins TRBV7-2 to TRBJ2-1, with 8 bases that match TRBD2. Germline assignment: CDR1 SGHTA and CDR2 FQGNSA. The V gene end was trimmed by 5 bases and the J gene end by 7 bases; junction bases not matched to a gene: 10. The CDR3 is 15 residues long. CDR3 sequence reads: CASSPNGGAINEQFF. The CDR3 DNA is TGTGCCAGCAGCCCGAACGGGGGGGCCATTAATGAGCAGTTCTTC.

This rearrangement joins TRBV7-3 to TRBJ1-1; D uncertain. There are 14 residues in the CDR3. CDR1 is SGHTA, CDR2 FQGTGA, per germline. Trimming removed 6 bases at V and 4 bases at J, with 15 bases between. The CDR3 is CASRLEGSSTEAFF. The CDR3 DNA reads as TGTGCCAGCAGACTAGAGGGTAGTAGCACTGAAGCTTTCTTT.

The chain carries TRBV28 and TRBJ2-7; perhaps TRBD2 as D (5 bases). V was shortened by 7 bases and J by 2 bases, with 15 bases between the two germline ends. Germline CDR1 and CDR2: MDHEN and SYDVKM. The CDR3 sequence is 14 residues long. CDR3 sequence (DNA): TGTGCCAGCACCTTCGAGGGCAGCCCCTACGAGCAGTACTTC. Protein sequence: CASTFEGSPYEQYF.

This clonotype was detected many times. J is TRBJ1-2 and V is TRBV4-1; tentative D call: TRBD1 (5 bases). Germline CDR1 and CDR2: MGHRA and YSYEKL. This CDR3 is 14 amino acids long. V dropped 3 bases and J dropped 2 bases, with 10 bases sitting between them. The CDR3 is CASSQGGRNYGYTF. In DNA form, the CDR3 reads TGCGCCAGCAGCCAGGGGGGACGGAACTATGGCTACACCTTC.

The chain is built from TRBV11-2 and TRBJ2-1; D may be TRBD2 (6 bases). This CDR3 is 14 amino acids long. V was clipped by 5 bases and J by 7 bases, with 15 bases between them. CDR1 and CDR2 from the germline V gene are SGHAT and FQNNGV. This CDR3 is CASSASGTRNEQFF. The DNA for the CDR3 is TGTGCCAGCAGCGCATCCGGGACTCGAAATGAGCAGTTCTTC.

This clonotype was observed a few times. The chain carries TRBV28 and TRBJ2-3; 11 bases agree with TRBD1. The length of the CDR3 is 15 residues. The ends lost 5 bases at V and 5 bases at J; junction bases unmatched: 6. Germline-derived CDR1 and CDR2 are MDHEN and SYDVKM. In DNA, the CDR3 is TGTGCCAGCAGTCTTCCGGGACAGGGGGTAGATACGCAGTATTTT. It translates to CASSLPGQGVDTQYF.

This clonotype has just a few counts. The genes are TRBV3-1 and TRBJ2-1, with D maybe TRBD2 (6 bases). The CDR3 runs to 17 residues. V was cut by 2 bases and J by 0 bases, with 14 bases left in between. Germline V gene sequence: CDR1 LGHDT, CDR2 YNNKEL (reference sequence). The CDR3 sequence: CASSQPLAVSSYNEQFF. CDR3 DNA: TGTGCCAGCAGCCAACCTTTAGCGGTGAGCTCCTACAATGAGCAGTTCTTC.

This chain joins TRBV9 and TRBJ2-7; D may correspond to TRBD1 or TRBD2 (6 bases each). Trimming stripped 4 bases from V and 0 bases from J, with 14 bases between. There are 15 residues in the CDR3. The germline V gene encodes CDR1 SGDLS and CDR2 YYNGEE. The CDR3 region is CASSSEGGSSYEQYF. The DNA for the CDR3 is TGTGCCAGCAGCTCAGAAGGGGGGAGCTCCTACGAGCAGTACTTC.

As concerns this clonotype: At one end the junction does not follow the germline gene, possibly because of a read error. The chain is built from TRBV3-1 and TRBJ1-6; no definite D call. CDR3 length: 18 amino acids. Germline V lookup: CDR1 LGHDT, CDR2 YNNKEL (reference sequence). CDR3 sequence (DNA): TGTGCCAGCAGCCAAGGACCACCTCGGTTGGGGAGGAATTCACCCCTCCACTTC. It is translated as CASSQGPPRLGRNSPLHF. The full variable domain, completed using reference TRBV3-1 and TRBJ1-6, is DTAVSQTPKYLVTQMGNDKSIKCEQNLGHDTMYWYKQDSKKFLKIMFSYNNKELIINETVPNRFSPKSPDKAHLNLHINSLELGDSAVYFCASSQGPPRLGRNSPLHFGNGTRLTVT.

The chain joins TRBV29-1 to TRBJ2-3, with D unresolved. Germline CDR1 reads SQVTM; CDR2 reads ANQGSEA. The CDR3 totals 10 residues. Trimming shortened V by 8 bases and J by 2 bases, and 5 bases separated the two germline ends. CDR3 bases: TGCAGCATACTCACAGATACGCAGTATTTT. It encodes CSILTDTQYF.

The chain links TRBV29-1 to TRBJ2-7; 8 bases agree with TRBD1. Germline V gene sequence: CDR1 SQVTM, CDR2 ANQGSEA. V shed 6 bases, J shed 4 bases, and the junction held 8 bases outside the gene matches. The CDR3 loop spans 13 amino acids. The CDR3 coding sequence is TGCAGCGTAGGACAGGGACTGGGTTACGAGCAGTACTTC. As protein: CSVGQGLGYEQYF.